Included here is one T cell receptor (beta chain) sequence, with context. There is no known antigen for this receptor. No base-level quality is on record; no much larger clone is a single base apart. This sample was taken from a study of molecular identifiers for immune sequencing clone quantification (dated by TCRdb to 2016 to 2019). Regarding the complete study: For a replicate experiment, RNA from roughly 20,000 or 100,000 naive CD8 T cells was divided into five aliquots, and four of the five aliquots were sequenced. This methods study benchmarked molecular-identifier clustering-based TCR repertoire sequencing (MIDCIRS) and TCR RNA copy counting, using CD8 T cells to do so.

Beyond this particular receptor, the publication reports: When barcode sub-clustering was not used, chimeric consensus sequences inflated TCR diversity, with chimeras reaching as high as 47%. Modeling indicated roughly 3.3 TCR RNA copies recovered per cell, compared with about 9.7 by digital PCR, which implies a capture efficiency of around 29%. In CMV-specific effector cells, clones with more than 20 RNA copies accounted for over 97% of molecules, whereas in naive cells such clones accounted for under 1%. The naive libraries included spiked-in Jurkat TCR RNA (10 copies' worth), and this Jurkat TCR RNA is not part of the donor repertoire. A single cell's worth of spiked-in Jurkat TCR RNA was reported detectable even among one million naive CD8 T cells. Identical TCR molecules sharing a barcode could cause highly expanded clone sizes to be underestimated.

Libraries of naive CD8 T cells were built from about 19,000 to 1,100,000 sorted cells, with 10%, 30% or 50% of the purified RNA used. On a BD FACSAria II, naive CD8 T cells were FACS-sorted as CD8+CD4-CCR7+CD45RA+ and collected into RLT Plus buffer. Roughly nine TCR copies' worth of Jurkat RNA were spiked into roughly 17,000-1,100,000 naive CD8 T cell samples to test detection sensitivity. CD8 T cells were enriched with RosetteSep CD8+ T Cell Enrichment Cocktail and Ficoll-Paque, followed by ACK red cell lysis. Libraries came from PCR. TCRdb lists the instrument as NextSeq 500. Preparation of bulk TCR libraries followed a previously described approach, with the TCR primers listed in Table S5. The Qiagen AllPrep DNA/RNA kit was used to purify total RNA. Before analysis, reads from multiple sequencing runs of the same library were pooled. The authors processed their data as follows. Only reads with exact TCR constant sequence were kept, trimmed to 150 nt, and grouped by their 12-nt molecular barcodes. Reads inside each barcode group were sub-clustered using a 15% Levenshtein threshold, and a quality-weighted consensus sequence was constructed for each RNA molecule. Non-functional sequences were filtered out, along with any lower-count sequence sitting one edit away from another sequence. Barcode sub-clusters with fewer than 20% of the maximum read count were removed, based on fitting two negative binomial distributions. The public reads were reanalyzed by TCRdb: fastp trimming at Q25, MiXCR alignment, in-frame beta chains only. Rows are combined by CDR3 protein, so each entry shows the most common genes and DNA. None of the V and J calls come from the authors' own analysis; TCRdb made them. In this sample the table shows about 510,000 distinct CDR3 sequences, 25% of which occur a single time. The ten largest account for 0.7% to 0.9% of the sample.

This receptor was obtained from a human donor in good health. Some libraries in this study had Jurkat cell RNA spiked in. Sequencing was done on a sample of naive CD8+ T cells from blood, with Jurkat cell RNA spiked in. The label giving this sample's cell subset or site can be read as: FACS-sorted CD8+CD4-CCR7+CD45RA+ naive T cells.

CDR3 reads: CATSSRTGATDTQYF. The sequenced DNA is TGTGCCACCAGCAGCCGGACAGGGGCCACAGATACGCAGTATTTT. The chain joins TRBV15 to TRBJ2-3, with TRBD1 identical over 9 junction bases. CDR1 and CDR2, looked up from the germline V gene (reference sequence), are LNHNV and YYDKDF. The CDR3 runs 15 residues from the cysteine to the phenylalanine. Here the CDR3 DNA is all that survives: 45 bases in frame from base 1. Unmatched junction bases come to 3, with V trimmed by 3 bases and J by 2 bases.